This is a list of T cell receptor beta chains from one sample in a study of blood T cell repertoires in COVID-19. Method: immunoSEQ multiplex PCR; TCRdb's copy keeps in-frame clones and lacks some. The table includes 240,000 or so clones, around 81% detected once. The sequenced sample was peripheral blood. The receptors originated from a young man who had recovered from COVID-19. CDR3s leave out the opening cysteine and the closing phenylalanine or tryptophan.

ASSQAGTEAF 10 TRBJ1-1 TRBV3-1/TRBV3-2
ASSLSGANGELF 12 TRBJ2-2 TRBV7-3
ASTSRQGRDTQY 12 TRBJ2-3 TRBV7-9
ASSLGRQEANYGYT 14 TRBJ1-2 TRBV19
ASSLAWRGPTQSSYNEQF 18 TRBJ2-1 TRBV5-5
ASSQRDRGETQY 12 TRBJ2-5 TRBV3-1/TRBV3-2
ATSDFRGNYGYT 12 TRBJ1-2 TRBV24-1
ASSQERSSGANVLT 14 TRBJ2-6 TRBV4-2
ASSGIAGGPGNEQF 14 TRBJ2-1 TRBV6-1
AIRKTSSGNTIY 12 TRBJ1-3 TRBV10-3
ATGQRTDTQY 10 TRBJ2-3 TRBV6-5
ASSRSRDLDTEAF 13 TRBJ1-1 TRBV6-6
AAIPASGGLPAQY 13 TRBJ2-5 TRBV7-9
ASRNSGTGEVEAF 13 TRBJ1-1 TRBV6-5
ASSPRGDRAYNEQF 14 TRBJ2-1 TRBV13
ASSFPLAGQETQY 13 TRBJ2-5 TRBV13
ATGGRNNQPQH 11 TRBJ1-5 TRBV6-5
ASSPLAGGTDTQY 13 TRBJ2-3 TRBV19
ASGPGHYGYT 10 TRBJ1-2 TRBV2
ASSTTGRGTEAF 12 TRBJ1-1 TRBV6-6
ASSERLRTPETSNQPQH 17 TRBJ1-5 TRBV2
ASMEQSLSGNTIY 13 TRBJ1-3 TRBV6-5
ASSLALQGGDTQY 13 TRBJ2-3 TRBV5-8
ASSLDGRTSNYGYT 14 TRBJ1-2 TRBV5-1
ASSLQASFYGYT 12 TRBJ1-2 TRBV28
ASSQERGYGYT 11 TRBJ1-2 TRBV3-1/TRBV3-2
ASSYSQGQDGYT 12 TRBJ1-2 TRBV6-2/TRBV6-3
ASTPPLVRTGNHGYT 15 TRBJ1-2 TRBV28
ASSLGGAAINYGYT 14 TRBJ1-2 TRBV11-2
ASSSPGGAETQY 12 TRBJ2-5 TRBV6-5
ASSQGDRGRYNSPLH 15 TRBJ1-6 TRBV3-1/TRBV3-2
ASSLPGAEQF 10 TRBJ2-1 TRBV5-1
ASIRQGARTEAF 12 TRBJ1-1 TRBV2
SASSGGSGNTIY 12 TRBJ1-3 TRBV20-1
ASSLSFGPGDTQY 13 TRBJ2-3 TRBV7-3
ASSPITGSGYT 11 TRBJ1-2 TRBV5-4
ASSLTEGADTQY 12 TRBJ2-3 TRBV7-3
ASSLARAGGNTIY 13 TRBJ1-3 TRBV7-2